The T cell receptor beta chain under discussion was sequenced for a study of blood T cell repertoires in COVID-19. Across the study: The study drew acute and convalescent COVID-19 samples from the United States, Italy and Spain.

In the authors' workflow: Cell counts per sample came from amplifying reference gene primers. Produced via immunoSEQ multiplex PCR; TCRdb's table is partial and in-frame only. The DNA was the basis for D and trimming; V, J and clone size are from that table. The sample shows around 130,000 clones, 84% of them seen only once. V lost 7 bases and J lost 7, with 22 bases in between. In germline, CDR1 is MNHEY, CDR2 SVGAGI. There are 15 residues in the CDR3. This clone was recorded only once. Sequenced sample: peripheral blood. The rearrangement uses TRBV6-5 and TRBJ1-2; no clear D gene. The clonotype originates from a woman aged 55-69 years with acute or convalescent COVID-19. CDR3 loop: CASTSPSGERSGYTF. Here the CDR3 DNA reads TGTGCCAGCACCTCCCCCAGCGGGGAGCGGAGTGGCTACACCTTC.